Listed here are 27 T cell receptor beta chains from one sample, sequenced in a study of blood T cells in healthy people across ages (dated by TCRdb to about 2015). The library was produced with 5' RACE. Sequencing was carried out with an Illumina HiSeq 2500. A second PCR of about 6 to 11 cycles was performed with a sample-barcoded 5' primer and a J-beta primer mix. TCRdb reworked the public reads: Q25 trimming with fastp, MiXCR clone assembly, productive beta chains retained. Each entry is one CDR3 protein sequence, shown with its most common DNA and genes. The sample table contains just under 900,000 distinct CDR3 sequences; only one count was recorded for about 30% of them. 17% of the sample rests with the top ten. Sequences were obtained from blood. Receptors were obtained from an elderly woman in good health.

The chain uses TRBV7-3 and TRBJ1-6; possibly TRBD1 for D (5 bases). Germline loops: CDR1 SGHTA, CDR2 FQGTGA. Trimming removed 3 bases at V and 7 bases at J, with 10 bases between. The CDR3 has 14 amino acids. CDR3 sequence reads: CASSFEGINSPLHF. The CDR3 bases are TGTGCCAGCAGCTTTGAGGGGATCAATTCACCCCTCCACTTT.

The chain carries TRBV10-3 and TRBJ1-2, with D tentatively TRBD1 (5 bases). CDR1 is ENHRY and CDR2 is SYGVKD in the germline V gene. CDR3 length: 16 residues. The V end was cut by 2 bases, the J end by 1 base, with 14 bases between. The CDR3 DNA reads TGTGCCATCAGTGAGGACAGACAAGGGGTTAACTATGGCTACACCTTC. It translates to CAISEDRQGVNYGYTF.

As to this clonotype: A much larger clone differs by one base, so this may be a read error. CDR3: CAGSSDQEQYF. The CDR3 region has the DNA TGTGCCGGCAGTTCTGACCAGGAGCAGTACTTC. The rearrangement joins TRBV7-9 to TRBJ2-7; D unresolved. Germline CDR1 reads SEHNR; CDR2 reads FQNEAQ (reference sequence). The CDR3 sequence is 11 residues long.

On this clonotype: A much bigger clone sits one base away, suggesting this may be a read error. The V call is TRBV7-2, the J call TRBJ1-2; unclear D gene. The germline V gene has CDR1 SGHTA and CDR2 FQGNSA. The length of the CDR3 is 13 residues. The CDR3 is CVSSLSPIYGYTF. DNA of the CDR3: TGTGTCAGCAGCTTATCCCCCATCTATGGCTACACCTTC.

A note on this clonotype: One end of the junction varies from germline; a read error may be responsible. The chain joins TRBV24-1 to TRBJ2-2, with D perhaps TRBD2 (5 bases). The CDR3 is 13 residues long. From germline, CDR1 is KGHDR and CDR2 SFDVKD. CDR3 protein: CATSEGNTGKLFF. In DNA, the CDR3 is TGTGCCACCAGTGAAGGGAACACCGGGAAGCTGTTTTTT.

There are a few counts of this clonotype. A clone one base away is much larger, so this may be a read error. V is TRBV7-7 and J is TRBJ2-5; 11 bases map to TRBD2. This CDR3 is 14 amino acids long. Germline CDR1 reads SSHAT; CDR2 reads FNYEAQ (reference sequence). The CDR3 bases are TGTGCTAGTGCGGGGACTAGCGGTCAAGAGACCCGGTACTTC. It specifies CASAGTSGQETRYF.

The chain employs TRBV7-3 and TRBJ2-5; TRBD2 matches at 7 bases. The V segment lost 5 bases and the J segment 2 bases; nucleotides outside the gene matches: 8. Germline loops: CDR1 SGHTA, CDR2 FQGTGA. The CDR3 loop spans 15 amino acids. The CDR3 is CASSPQVGGQETQYF. The CDR3 DNA reads as TGTGCCAGCAGCCCCCAAGTGGGAGGGCAAGAGACCCAGTACTTC. The full variable domain, rest sourced from reference TRBV7-3 and TRBJ2-5, is GAGVSQTPSNKVTEKGKYVELRCDPISGHTALYWYRQSLGQGPEFLIYFQGTGAADDSGLPNDRFFAVRPEGSVSTLKIQRTERGDSAVYLCASSPQVGGQETQYFGPGTRLLVL.

The count of this clonotype is one. The chain joins TRBV20-1 to TRBJ2-7; 7 bases map to TRBD2. J lost 6 bases, V lost 6 bases, and 8 bases had no gene match. Germline CDR1 reads DFQATT; CDR2 reads SNEGSKA (reference sequence). This CDR3 comprises 12 residues. The CDR3 coding sequence is TGCAGTGCCGGGGGAGGGCCCGTCGAGCAGTACTTC. Translated: CSAGGGPVEQYF.

The chain recombines TRBV6-1 with TRBJ1-5; possible D gene TRBD1, 5 bases. This CDR3 is built from 15 residues. V shed 4 bases and J shed 1 base, with 11 bases lying between them. Germline V lookup: CDR1 MNHNS, CDR2 SASEGT. This CDR3 is CASSARGASNQPQHF. The CDR3 region has the DNA TGTGCCAGCAGTGCTCGGGGCGCGAGCAATCAGCCCCAGCATTTT.

This clonotype showed up just a few times. The V gene is TRBV6-5, the J gene TRBJ1-1, with D possibly matching TRBD1 (5 bases). Germline CDR1 MNHEY, CDR2 SVGAGI. V was pared by 2 bases and J by 8 bases, with 18 bases between. The CDR3 consists of 15 residues. The CDR3, as DNA: TGTGCCAGCAGTTACCGCGTCGGGGCGGGGAGCGAAGCTTTCTTT. Amino acid sequence: CASSYRVGAGSEAFF.

This chain joins TRBV20-1 and TRBJ2-7; 11 nucleotides align to TRBD2. The CDR3 spans 15 residues. Germline CDR1 reads DFQATT; CDR2 reads SNEGSKA (reference sequence). The V and J ends lost 5 bases and 1 base, in that order; junction bases with no gene match: 7. The CDR3 coding sequence is TGCAGTGCTGACCCTCTAGCGGGGGGATCCTACGAGCAGTACTTC. It yields the protein CSADPLAGGSYEQYF.

At least ten counts were recorded for this clonotype. The chain is built from TRBV7-9 and TRBJ1-2, with 10 bases identical to TRBD1. Germline-derived CDR1 and CDR2 are SEHNR and FQNEAQ (reference sequence). This CDR3 region has 17 residues. With 5 bases clipped from V and 0 bases from J, the junction kept 9 bases outside the gene matches. The CDR3 spells CASSQAPGQGANYGYTF. DNA of the CDR3: TGTGCCAGCAGCCAGGCCCCTGGACAGGGGGCTAACTATGGCTACACCTTC.

This clonotype was seen ten or more times. This chain uses TRBV5-1 with TRBJ2-7; D is uncertain. The CDR3 covers 15 residues. With 3 bases removed from V and 2 bases from J, the gap between germline ends came to 15 bases. Germline CDR1 SGHRS, CDR2 YFSETQ. The CDR3, as DNA: TGCGCCAGCAGCTCCGGACGGTACGGCACCTACGAGCAGTACTTC. Translation: CASSSGRYGTYEQYF.

The genes are TRBV4-1 and TRBJ2-7; D gene unclear. The V end lost 4 bases, the J end lost 6 bases, and 19 bases lay between the germline ends. CDR1 and CDR2 from the germline V gene are MGHRA and YSYEKL. The CDR3 sequence is 15 residues long. CDR3 residues: CASSPQTDASFEQYF. The CDR3 nucleotides are TGCGCCAGCAGCCCCCAAACTGATGCCTCTTTCGAGCAGTACTTC.

The V call is TRBV7-2, the J call TRBJ1-2; TRBD1 matches 7 bases. Trimming took 5 bases from V and 8 from J; bases not matched to a gene: 8. The CDR3 runs to 13 residues. Germline assignment: CDR1 SGHTA and CDR2 FQGNSA. The CDR3 region is CASSQTTGVGYTF. CDR3 DNA: TGTGCCAGCAGCCAGACTACAGGGGTGGGCTACACCTTC. The full variable domain, with the rest looked up from reference TRBV7-2 and TRBJ1-2, is GAGVSQSPSNKVTEKGKDVELRCDPISGHTALYWYRQSLGQGLEFLIYFQGNSAPDKSGLPSDRFSAERTGGSVSTLTIQRTQQEDSAVYLCASSQTTGVGYTFGSGTRLTVV.

This clonotype was observed a few times. The chain recombines TRBV7-2 with TRBJ2-2, with TRBD1 matching over 8 bases. The CDR3 contains 17 residues. Germline V CDR1 and CDR2: SGHTA, FQGNSA. The V segment lost 6 bases and the J segment 1 base; nucleotides outside the gene matches: 10. For the CDR3, the DNA is TGTGCCAGCAGGAAACAGGGGGAGCACAAGAACACCGGGGAGCTGTTTTTT. Its protein is CASRKQGEHKNTGELFF.

V gene TRBV6-2 or TRBV6-3 combines with J gene TRBJ2-5, with 8 positions matching TRBD1. Germline CDR1 and CDR2: MNHEY and SVGEGT. J lost 4 bases, V lost 5 bases, and 6 bases had no gene match. The CDR3 covers 14 residues. The CDR3 DNA reads TGTGCCAGCAGTCGGATCAGGGGGCGAGAGACCCAGTACTTC. Translating it yields CASSRIRGRETQYF.

The V gene is TRBV28, the J gene TRBJ1-2; D uncertain. The ends were cut back, 1 base at V and 3 bases at J, with 9 bases in the middle. The CDR3 covers 14 residues. The germline gives CDR1 MDHEN, CDR2 SYDVKM. The CDR3 sequence is CASSLFGVHYGYTF. Here the CDR3 DNA reads TGTGCCAGCAGTTTATTCGGGGTGCACTATGGCTACACCTTC.

As regards this clonotype: Being one base from a much bigger clone, this may be a read error. The chain couples TRBV5-1 to TRBJ2-6, with 8 bases identical to TRBD1. Germline CDR1 reads SGHRS; CDR2 reads YFSETQ. This CDR3 has 17 residues. The chain's CDR3 is CASSSGTGPSGANVRTF. The CDR3 nucleotides read TGCGCCAGCAGCTCCGGGACAGGACCCTCTGGGGCCAACGTCCGGACTTTC.

This clonotype was counted only a few times. V is TRBV27 and J is TRBJ1-4; 8 nucleotides align to TRBD1. There are 16 residues in the CDR3. Losses at the gene ends were 6 bases for V and 3 bases for J; bases not matched to a gene: 9. Per germline, CDR1 MNHEY and CDR2 SMNVEV (reference sequence). The CDR3 DNA is TGTGCCAGCAGGGCCCAGGGGGCGAGCGCTAATGAAAAACTGTTTTTT. Protein sequence: CASRAQGASANEKLFF.

This clonotype has a count of ten or more. The chain links TRBV7-9 to TRBJ1-2; no definite D call. CDR1 is SEHNR, CDR2 FQNEAQ, per germline (reference sequence). The CDR3 spans 13 residues. The V end was cut by 1 base, the J end by 4 bases, with 7 bases between. The chain's CDR3 is CASSLDQFYGYTF. The CDR3 region has the DNA TGTGCCAGCAGCTTAGATCAATTCTATGGCTACACCTTC.

This clonotype has at least ten counts. V and J are TRBV25-1 and TRBJ2-4; weak D call: TRBD2 (6 bases). From germline, CDR1 is MGHDK and CDR2 SYGVNS. CDR3 length equals 14 residues. V was clipped by 2 bases and J by 12 bases, with 17 bases between them. CDR3 in amino acids: CASSEPQGGVGQYF. The CDR3 DNA follows: TGTGCCAGCAGTGAACCCCAGGGCGGGGTGGGTCAGTACTTC.

This clonotype was counted a few times. The chain couples TRBV11-3 to TRBJ2-5, with 10 bases aligning to TRBD1. J was trimmed by 1 base and V by 5 bases; bases with no gene match: 4. Germline assignment: CDR1 SGHNT and CDR2 YENEEA. The CDR3 totals 15 residues. DNA for the CDR3: TGTGCCAGCAGCCATCGGACAGGGGGCCAAGAGACCCAGTACTTC. As protein: CASSHRTGGQETQYF.

This clonotype was counted only a few times. J is TRBJ2-1 and V is TRBV24-1; the D gene is possibly TRBD1 (6 bases). With 5 bases removed from V and 0 bases from J, the gap between germline ends came to 19 bases. CDR3 length equals 18 residues. The germline gives CDR1 KGHDR, CDR2 SFDVKD. CDR3 coding DNA: TGTGCCACCAGTGGGCCCCGACAGGCCCGGACCTCCTACAATGAGCAGTTCTTC. Its protein product is CATSGPRQARTSYNEQFF.

This clonotype has ten or more counts. The chain carries TRBV5-1 and TRBJ2-5, with unresolved D. V was pared by 5 bases and J by 0 bases, with 5 bases between. This CDR3 comprises 12 residues. Germline CDR1 and CDR2: SGHRS and YFSETQ. CDR3 loop: CASSYDQETQYF. DNA for the CDR3: TGCGCCAGCAGTTATGACCAAGAGACCCAGTACTTC. The complete variable domain, with remaining parts taken from reference TRBV5-1 and TRBJ2-5, reads KAGVTQTPRYLIKTRGQQVTLSCSPISGHRSVSWYQQTPGQGLQFLFEYFSETQRNKGNFPGRFSGRQFSNSRSEMNVSTLELGDSALYLCASSYDQETQYFGPGTRLLVL.

This clonotype was seen repeatedly, ten times or more. This chain joins TRBV12-3 or TRBV12-4 and TRBJ2-3, with 10 bases lining up with TRBD2. The CDR3 has 21 residues. The junction had 26 bases not matched to a gene; V was cut back by 5 bases and J by 6 bases. The CDR3 loop is CASSDRRLLGESGGAHDTQYF. Written as DNA, the CDR3 is TGTGCCAGCAGTGACCGACGTCTCTTAGGCGAGAGCGGGGGGGCCCACGATACGCAGTATTTT.

This clonotype has ten or more counts. The V call is TRBV4-3, the J call TRBJ2-5, with TRBD1 identical over 8 bases. The CDR3 covers 16 residues. V was clipped by 1 base and J by 7 bases; unmatched bases: 11. Germline V gene lookup returns CDR1 LGHNA and CDR2 YSLEER. The CDR3 sequence: CASSQVFGQGPLTQYF. Written as DNA, the CDR3 is TGCGCCAGCAGCCAAGTGTTTGGACAGGGTCCGTTGACCCAGTACTTC.